The rows below give T cell receptor beta chains drawn from one sample of a study of post-analysis software for immune sequencing data. TCRdb recomputed calls from the PCR reads with MiXCR, one row per CDR3 protein. The sample has some 240,000 distinct CDR3 sequences, 35% to 40% seen once; the top ten hold under 5%. The sequenced sample was blood. All receptors come from a girl aged 10 to 17 with multiple sclerosis. CDR3s include the opening cysteine and the closing phenylalanine or tryptophan. The D gene is left open where the match is weak. Size values are once, few and many counts, or a class for expanded clones, and some rows have none.

CDR3nt: TGTGCCAGCAGTTTCGGGTATCCTAGCAATCAGCCCCAGCATTTT
CDR3aa: CASSFGYPSNQPQHF
d_gene: .
j_gene: TRBJ1-5
v_gene: TRBV12-3/TRBV12-4
abundance: .

CDR3nt: TGCGCCAGCAGCTGGAGGCCGGACGCGATGGACGAGCAGTACTTC
CDR3aa: CASSWRPDAMDEQYF
d_gene: .
j_gene: TRBJ2-7
v_gene: TRBV5-1
abundance: .

CDR3nt: TGCAGCGCCCGAAGGGACAGGATGACCCAGTACTTC
CDR3aa: CSARRDRMTQYF
d_gene: TRBD1
j_gene: TRBJ2-5
v_gene: TRBV29-1
abundance: many

CDR3nt: TGTGCCAGCACCCGAACAGGGCGTATGAACACTGAAGCTTTCTTT
CDR3aa: CASTRTGRMNTEAFF
d_gene: .
j_gene: TRBJ1-1
v_gene: TRBV6-1
abundance: .

CDR3nt: TGCGCCAGCAGCCAAGATATGGGACAGAGGGACTATGGCTACACCTTC
CDR3aa: CASSQDMGQRDYGYTF
d_gene: TRBD1
j_gene: TRBJ1-2
v_gene: TRBV4-3
abundance: few

CDR3nt: TGCAGTGCTAGAGATCAGGGATCCACAGATACGCAGTATTTT
CDR3aa: CSARDQGSTDTQYF
d_gene: .
j_gene: TRBJ2-3
v_gene: TRBV20-1
abundance: many

CDR3nt: TGTGCCAGCAGTGCCCTTAACTATGGCTACACCTTC
CDR3aa: CASSALNYGYTF
d_gene: .
j_gene: TRBJ1-2
v_gene: TRBV25-1
abundance: many

CDR3nt: TGCAGTGCTTTGGACGGTACCGCTTATGGCTACACCTTC
CDR3aa: CSALDGTAYGYTF
d_gene: .
j_gene: TRBJ1-2
v_gene: TRBV20-1
abundance: .

CDR3nt: TGCGCCAGCAGCTTTTCCCCTGTTTTGTCGGGAGGGCCTAATGAGCAGTTCTTC
CDR3aa: CASSFSPVLSGGPNEQFF
d_gene: TRBD2
j_gene: TRBJ2-1
v_gene: TRBV5-1
abundance: .

CDR3nt: TGTGCCAGCAAGAGTTCGGGCGGGGGGTGGCAAGAGACCCAGTACTTC
CDR3aa: CASKSSGGGWQETQYF
d_gene: TRBD2
j_gene: TRBJ2-5
v_gene: TRBV6-5
abundance: few

CDR3nt: TGTGCCAGCAGCCAATTTTCCCCCCTAGCGGGGCAAGAGACCCAGTACTTC
CDR3aa: CASSQFSPLAGQETQYF
d_gene: TRBD2
j_gene: TRBJ2-5
v_gene: TRBV3-1
abundance: many

CDR3nt: TGTGCCAGCAGTCCAACGGGGCCAAGGGAAGCTTTCTTT
CDR3aa: CASSPTGPREAFF
d_gene: .
j_gene: TRBJ1-1
v_gene: TRBV12-3/TRBV12-4
abundance: .

CDR3nt: TGCGCCAGCAGCCCGGGGACAGGCAATCAGCCCCAGCATTTT
CDR3aa: CASSPGTGNQPQHF
d_gene: TRBD1
j_gene: TRBJ1-5
v_gene: TRBV5-1
abundance: many

CDR3nt: TGCGCCAGCAGCCACCAGACTAGCGGGAACTACGAGCAGTACTTC
CDR3aa: CASSHQTSGNYEQYF
d_gene: TRBD2
j_gene: TRBJ2-7
v_gene: TRBV4-1
abundance: .

CDR3nt: TGCAGTGCTAGAGTGTCTGACAGCCCTTTTGTGGATACGCAGTATTTT
CDR3aa: CSARVSDSPFVDTQYF
d_gene: .
j_gene: TRBJ2-3
v_gene: TRBV20-1
abundance: many

CDR3nt: TGCAGTGCCCCCCATGAGGTCCAAGCCCCCAATGAGCAGTTCTTC
CDR3aa: CSAPHEVQAPNEQFF
d_gene: .
j_gene: TRBJ2-1
v_gene: TRBV20-1
abundance: .

CDR3nt: TGTGGCATCAGTGGCGGACTAGCGGTGGAGACCCAGTACTTC
CDR3aa: CGISGGLAVETQYF
d_gene: TRBD2
j_gene: TRBJ2-5
v_gene: TRBV10-3
abundance: .

CDR3nt: TGCAGTGCTAGAGTCCCGGGACAGCCGAACACCGGGGAGCTGTTTTTT
CDR3aa: CSARVPGQPNTGELFF
d_gene: TRBD1
j_gene: TRBJ2-2
v_gene: TRBV20-1
abundance: .